These 21 T cell receptor beta chains were all obtained from the same sample, sequenced in a study of OX40 agonist ivuxolimab in advanced cancers. Libraries were prepared by immunoSEQ multiplex PCR; TCRdb keeps only in-frame clonotypes and omits some of them. This table holds roughly 70,000 clones, around 88% found once. Sequencing was performed on CD4+ or CD8+ T cells sorted from blood, taken in a trial of the OX40 agonist ivuxolimab. The origin of the receptors is an adult with an advanced solid tumor such as melanoma, head and neck, liver or kidney cancer.

The J gene is TRBJ2-1, the V gene TRBV5-4; D not certain. The V and J ends lost 2 bases and 1 base respectively, with 4 bases between them. This CDR3 has 13 amino acids. Germline V lookup: CDR1 SGHNT, CDR2 YYREEE (reference sequence). This CDR3 is CASSLSSYNEQFF. In nucleotides, the CDR3 is TGTGCCAGCAGCTTAAGTTCCTACAATGAGCAGTTCTTC.

The chain has TRBV18 and TRBJ1-2; 10 nucleotides align to TRBD1. Germline CDR1 KGHSH, CDR2 LQKENI. The CDR3 is 15 amino acids. Unmatched junction bases numbered 10, after V lost 4 bases and J lost 8 bases. The CDR3 nucleotides read TGTGCCAGCTCACAGAGACAGGGGGCCACGGAAGGCTACACCTTC. This gives the protein CASSQRQGATEGYTF.

This rearrangement joins TRBV7-2 to TRBJ2-7; 7 positions match TRBD2. This CDR3 region has 13 residues. Germline values: CDR1 SGHTA, CDR2 FQGNSA. Trimming cost V 3 bases and J 5 bases; bases outside gene matches: 4. The CDR3 DNA is TGTGCCAGCAGCTTCGCGGGAGTGGACGAGCAGTACTTC. This codes for CASSFAGVDEQYF.

This clone was counted only a few times. V is TRBV6-6 and J is TRBJ2-1; TRBD2 matches at 8 bases. V was pared by 4 bases and J by 5 bases, with 10 bases of the junction left unmatched. The CDR3 runs to 16 residues. From germline, CDR1 is MNHNY and CDR2 SVGAGI (reference sequence). The CDR3: CASSSQPGLVDNEQFF. Written as DNA, the CDR3 is TGTGCCAGCAGTTCACAGCCGGGACTAGTCGACAATGAGCAGTTCTTC.

Notes on this clone: Other DNA sequences within the sample encode an identical CDR3. This chain connects TRBV9 to TRBJ1-4; D not resolved. The CDR3 extends over 14 amino acids. CDR1 and CDR2 (germline): SGDLS, YYNGEE. Trimming left V 3 bases short and J 0 bases short, with 6 bases between. CDR3 DNA sequence: TGTGCCAGCAGCGCGACGGCAACTAATGAAAAACTGTTTTTT. Translating it yields CASSATATNEKLFF.

This chain joins TRBV2 and TRBJ2-7, with 9 positions matching TRBD1. The CDR3 sequence is 14 residues long. Germline assignment: CDR1 SNHLY and CDR2 FYNNEI. Trimming cost V 4 bases and J 3 bases; bases outside gene matches: 4. The CDR3, as DNA: TGTGCCAGCAGTGCGACAGGGGGAGGCTACGAGCAGTACTTC. The encoded protein is CASSATGGGYEQYF.

This chain joins TRBV4-2 and TRBJ2-1, with 7 bases identical to TRBD1. V was clipped by 0 bases and J by 6 bases; unmatched bases: 8. The length of the CDR3 is 16 residues. The V gene's germline CDR1 is LGHNA and CDR2 YNFKEQ. The CDR3 spells CASSQERGTAINEQFF. For the CDR3, the DNA is TGTGCCAGCAGCCAAGAAAGGGGGACAGCTATCAATGAGCAGTTCTTC.

A word on this clone: This sample also contains other DNA sequences that code for the same CDR3. This chain connects TRBV30 to TRBJ2-7; no firm D call. The CDR3 runs to 13 residues. The V end lost 0 bases, the J end lost 3 bases, and 9 bases lay between the germline ends. Germline loops: CDR1 GTSNPN, CDR2 SVGIG (reference sequence). CDR3 amino acids: CAWSVLRGYEQYF. CDR3 sequence (DNA): TGTGCCTGGAGTGTACTACGCGGCTACGAGCAGTACTTC.

The chain recombines TRBV11-2 with TRBJ2-7, with D unresolved. Germline CDR1 is SGHAT and CDR2 is FQNNGV. V lost 5 bases, J lost 3 bases, and 11 bases lay in between. The CDR3 covers 13 residues. In nucleotides, the CDR3 is TGTGCCAGCAGCCAAGGGCTGAACTACGAGCAGTACTTC. Translating it yields CASSQGLNYEQYF.

This sequence joins TRBV29-1 and TRBJ1-5, with D unresolved. The CDR3 covers 13 residues. The V end lost 6 bases, the J end lost 0 bases, and 9 bases lay between the germline ends. Germline V CDR1 and CDR2: SQVTM, ANQGSEA. The CDR3 sequence: CSVTADSNQPQHF. For the CDR3, the DNA is TGCAGCGTAACGGCGGATAGCAATCAGCCCCAGCATTTT. Full variable domain (remainder filled in from reference TRBV29-1 and TRBJ1-5): SAVISQKPSRDICQRGTSLTIQCQVDSQVTMMFWYRQQPGQSLTLIATANQGSEATYESGFVIDKFPISRPNLTFSTLTVSNMSPEDSSIYLCSVTADSNQPQHFGDGTRLSIL.

The CDR3 is CASSVEGDRRGSPLHF. The CDR3 DNA reads TGTGCCAGCAGCGTAGAAGGGGACAGGAGGGGTTCACCCCTCCACTTT. This chain joins TRBV9 and TRBJ1-6; 8 nucleotides match TRBD1. V gave up 0 bases and J gave up 9 bases; unmatched junction bases: 8. The germline V gene has CDR1 SGDLS and CDR2 YYNGEE. This CDR3 contains 16 residues. The full variable domain, its missing parts supplied by reference TRBV9 and TRBJ1-6, is DSGVTQTPKHLITATGQRVTLRCSPRSGDLSVYWYQQSLDQGLQFLIQYYNGEERAKGNILERFSAQQFPDLHSELNLSSLELGDSALYFCASSVEGDRRGSPLHFGNGTRLTVT.

V is TRBV2 and J is TRBJ1-1, with 8 nucleotides matching TRBD1. V gave up 5 bases and J gave up 6 bases; unmatched junction bases: 8. Germline-derived CDR1 and CDR2 are SNHLY and FYNNEI. The CDR3 is made up of 14 amino acids. DNA of the CDR3: TGTGCCAGCAGTCTTGGACAGGGAAGTCCTGAAGCTTTCTTT. Translation gives CASSLGQGSPEAFF.

This chain joins TRBV4-1 and TRBJ2-5; 8 bases are shared with TRBD2. The germline V gene has CDR1 MGHRA and CDR2 YSYEKL. CDR3 length equals 14 residues. V lost 3 bases and J lost 7; bases outside the gene matches: 7. CDR3 in DNA: TGCGCCAGCAGCCACCCGGGGGGGGAAATGACCCAGTACTTC. This encodes CASSHPGGEMTQYF.

The chain links TRBV29-1 to TRBJ1-6; TRBD1 might be the D (6 bases). Looked up from germline, CDR1 is SQVTM and CDR2 is ANQGSEA. V gave up 4 bases and J gave up 7 bases, with 11 bases separating them. The CDR3 loop spans 13 amino acids. This CDR3 is CSVGRDTNSPLHF. In nucleotides, the CDR3 is TGCAGCGTTGGGCGGGACACCAATTCACCCCTCCACTTT.

This clone was seen only a few times. This chain links TRBV15 with TRBJ1-4, with D perhaps TRBD1 (5 bases). This CDR3 contains 14 residues. Germline V gene lookup returns CDR1 LNHNV and CDR2 YYDKDF (reference sequence). The V end lost 8 bases, the J end lost 4 bases, and 14 bases lay between the germline ends. Here the CDR3 reads CATRNGDGNEKLFF. CDR3 nucleotides: TGTGCCACCCGGAACGGGGACGGTAATGAAAAACTGTTTTTT.

The rearrangement uses TRBV27 and TRBJ1-4; D is uncertain. The CDR3 length is 15 residues. Germline CDR1 reads MNHEY; CDR2 reads SMNVEV (reference sequence). V was cut by 5 bases and J by 7 bases, with 17 bases left in between. The CDR3 DNA is TGTGCCAGCAGTAATCGGGCAGGCCTATTTGAAAAACTGTTTTTT. Its translation: CASSNRAGLFEKLFF. The variable domain in full, completed from reference TRBV27 and TRBJ1-4, reads EAQVTQNPRYLITVTGKKLTVTCSQNMNHEYMSWYRQDPGLGLRQIYYSMNVEVTDKGDVPEGYKVSRKEKRNFPLILESPSPNQTSLYFCASSNRAGLFEKLFFGSGTQLSVL.

V and J are TRBV30 and TRBJ2-7, with a possible D match to TRBD1 (6 bases). This CDR3 is built from 15 residues. In germline, CDR1 is GTSNPN, CDR2 SVGIG (reference sequence). V shed 0 bases and J shed 6 bases, with 18 bases lying between them. The CDR3 nucleotides are TGTGCCTGGAGTGTTAATTTGGGGCAGGGGAGCGAGCAGTACTTC. Amino acids: CAWSVNLGQGSEQYF. The full variable domain, completed using reference TRBV30 and TRBJ2-7, is SQTIHQWPATLVQPVGSPLSLECTVEGTSNPNLYWYRQAAGRGLQLLFYSVGIGQISSEVPQNLSASRPQDRQFILSSKKLLLSDSGFYLCAWSVNLGQGSEQYFGPGTRLTVT.

This clone was found a few times. The rearrangement joins TRBV18 to TRBJ2-6; 12 bases align to TRBD1. This CDR3 comprises 18 residues. V shed 1 base and J 1 base; nucleotides not matched to a gene: 2. Germline lookup yields CDR1 KGHSH and CDR2 LQKENI. CDR3: CASSPRGQGASGANVLTF. Here the CDR3 DNA reads TGTGCCAGCTCACCACGGGGACAGGGGGCGTCTGGGGCCAACGTCCTGACTTTC. The whole variable domain, remainder taken from reference TRBV18 and TRBJ2-6, is NAGVMQNPRHLVRRRGQEARLRCSPMKGHSHVYWYRQLPEEGLKFMVYLQKENIIDESGMPKERFSAEFPKEGPSILRIQQVVRGDSAAYFCASSPRGQGASGANVLTFGAGSRLTVL.

The chain uses TRBV19 and TRBJ2-2; D might be TRBD1 (6 bases). This CDR3 has 17 amino acids. Germline lookup yields CDR1 LNHDA and CDR2 SQIVND (reference sequence). The V and J ends lost 4 bases and 1 base respectively, with 16 bases between them. CDR3 residues: CASSKSTGWGNTGELFF. The DNA for the CDR3 is TGTGCCAGTAGTAAATCAACAGGGTGGGGGAACACCGGGGAGCTGTTTTTT.

On this clone: The DNA is left out, because the CDR3 cannot be placed on it with certainty; the CDR3 is given as TCRdb lists it. The rearrangement uses TRBV15 and TRBJ2-3. Germline V lookup: CDR1 LNHNV, CDR2 YYDKDF (reference sequence). The CDR3 extends over 16 residues, inclusive of both ends. CDR3 residues: CATSRDPFGAEDTQYF.

The V call is TRBV19, the J call TRBJ2-1, with TRBD2 as a possible D gene (6 bases). Trimming stripped 8 bases from V and 9 bases from J, with 17 bases between. Per germline, CDR1 LNHDA and CDR2 SQIVND (reference sequence). This CDR3 is built from 13 residues. The chain's CDR3 is CASAELARGEQFF. CDR3 sequence (DNA): TGTGCCAGTGCCGAACTAGCTCGGGGTGAGCAGTTCTTC.